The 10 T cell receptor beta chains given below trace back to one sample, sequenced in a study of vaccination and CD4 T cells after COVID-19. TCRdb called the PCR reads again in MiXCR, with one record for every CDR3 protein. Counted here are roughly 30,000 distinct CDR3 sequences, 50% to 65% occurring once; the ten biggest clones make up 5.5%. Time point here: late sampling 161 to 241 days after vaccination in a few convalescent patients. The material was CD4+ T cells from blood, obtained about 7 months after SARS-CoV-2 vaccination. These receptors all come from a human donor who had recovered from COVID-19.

The CDR3 bases are TGCAGTGCTCCGGGACAAGCAAGCAATCAGCCCCAGCATTTT. Translating it yields CSAPGQASNQPQHF. The chain links TRBV20-1 to TRBJ1-5, with D perhaps TRBD1 (6 bases). The CDR3 is made up of 14 amino acids. Germline lookup yields CDR1 DFQATT and CDR2 SNEGSKA (reference sequence). V lost 5 bases to trimming and J lost 1 base, with 12 bases between them.

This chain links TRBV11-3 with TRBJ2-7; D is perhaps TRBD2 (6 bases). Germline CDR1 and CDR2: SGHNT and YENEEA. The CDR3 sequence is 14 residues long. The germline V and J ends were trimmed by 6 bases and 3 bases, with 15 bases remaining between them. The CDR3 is CASRPTSLGYEQYF. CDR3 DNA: TGTGCCAGCAGACCGACTAGTTTAGGCTACGAGCAGTACTTC.

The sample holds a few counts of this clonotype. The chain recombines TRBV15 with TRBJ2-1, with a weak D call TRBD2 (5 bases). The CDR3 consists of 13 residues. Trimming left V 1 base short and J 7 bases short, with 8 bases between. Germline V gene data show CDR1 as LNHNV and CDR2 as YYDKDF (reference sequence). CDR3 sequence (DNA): TGTGCCACCAGCAGAGCGCCGGGGAATGAGCAGTTCTTC. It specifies CATSRAPGNEQFF.

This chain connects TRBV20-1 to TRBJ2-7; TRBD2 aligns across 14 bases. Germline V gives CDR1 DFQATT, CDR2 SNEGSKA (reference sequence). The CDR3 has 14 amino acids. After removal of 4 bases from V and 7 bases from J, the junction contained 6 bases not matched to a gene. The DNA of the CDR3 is TGCAGTGCTACGGGACTAGCGGGAGTGAGGGAGCAGTACTTC. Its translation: CSATGLAGVREQYF.

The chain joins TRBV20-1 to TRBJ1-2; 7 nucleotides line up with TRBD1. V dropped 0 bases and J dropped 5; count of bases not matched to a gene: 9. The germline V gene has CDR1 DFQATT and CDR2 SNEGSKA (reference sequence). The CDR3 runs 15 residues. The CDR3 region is CSARDRKGGEYGYTF. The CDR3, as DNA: TGCAGTGCTAGAGATAGGAAAGGGGGCGAATATGGCTACACCTTC.

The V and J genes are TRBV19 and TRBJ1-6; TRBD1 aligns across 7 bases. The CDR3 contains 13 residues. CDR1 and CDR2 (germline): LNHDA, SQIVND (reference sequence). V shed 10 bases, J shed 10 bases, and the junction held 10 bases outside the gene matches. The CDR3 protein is CATGNTGASPLHF. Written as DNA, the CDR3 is TGTGCCACCGGCAACACAGGGGCCTCACCCCTCCACTTT.

The DNA for the CDR3 is TGCAGTGCCGCCGGTAGGAGACGCTCCTACAATGAGCAGTTCTTC. Translating gives CSAAGRRRSYNEQFF. The chain is built from TRBV20-1 and TRBJ2-1; D remains unclear. The CDR3 loop spans 15 amino acids. Trimming took 6 bases from V and 0 from J, leaving 15 bases between them. Germline loops: CDR1 DFQATT, CDR2 SNEGSKA (reference sequence).

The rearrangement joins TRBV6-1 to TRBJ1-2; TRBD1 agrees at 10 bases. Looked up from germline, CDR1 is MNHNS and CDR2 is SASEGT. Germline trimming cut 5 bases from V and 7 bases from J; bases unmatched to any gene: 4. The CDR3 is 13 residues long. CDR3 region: CASSRQGAGGYTF. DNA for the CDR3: TGTGCCAGCAGTAGACAGGGGGCAGGTGGCTACACCTTC.

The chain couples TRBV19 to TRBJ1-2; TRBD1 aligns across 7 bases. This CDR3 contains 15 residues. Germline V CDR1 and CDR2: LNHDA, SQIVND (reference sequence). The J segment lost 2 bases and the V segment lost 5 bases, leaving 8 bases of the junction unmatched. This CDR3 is CASSHPTTGNYGYTF. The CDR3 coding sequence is TGTGCCAGTAGTCACCCGACGACAGGGAACTATGGCTACACCTTC.

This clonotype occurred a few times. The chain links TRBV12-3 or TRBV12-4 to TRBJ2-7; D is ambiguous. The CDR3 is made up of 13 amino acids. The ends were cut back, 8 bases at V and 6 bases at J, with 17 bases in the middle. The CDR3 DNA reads TGTGCCAGCGGATACCGGGTCTTCGTCGAGCAGTACTTC. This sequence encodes CASGYRVFVEQYF.